This T cell receptor (beta chain) was sequenced during a study of blood T cell repertoires in COVID-19. Across the whole study: Donors in the United States, Italy and Spain gave samples during acute or convalescent COVID-19. Nucleic acid was either cDNA or gDNA, and it came from T cells, B-cell-depleted T cells, or PBMCs.

As processed by the authors: Researchers report that nucleated cell counts were estimated from reference gene primer amplification. Sequenced by immunoSEQ multiplex PCR; TCRdb stores in-frame clones only, minus some. V, J and clone size were drawn from that table, and D and trimming were deduced from the DNA. In the table there are some 170,000 clones, almost 80% of which are singletons. The V and J ends lost 4 bases and 9 bases respectively, with 16 bases between them. The CDR3 runs to 14 residues. Germline values: CDR1 ENHRY, CDR2 SYGVKD. The chain couples TRBV10-3 to TRBJ2-1, with TRBD2 as a possible D gene (6 bases). The TCR comes from a woman aged 70 to 79 with acute or convalescent COVID-19. Sequencing used peripheral blood. In DNA, the CDR3 is TGTGCCATCAGTGCCAGGAGGGAGGACATTGAGCAGTTCTTC. It yields the protein CAISARREDIEQFF.